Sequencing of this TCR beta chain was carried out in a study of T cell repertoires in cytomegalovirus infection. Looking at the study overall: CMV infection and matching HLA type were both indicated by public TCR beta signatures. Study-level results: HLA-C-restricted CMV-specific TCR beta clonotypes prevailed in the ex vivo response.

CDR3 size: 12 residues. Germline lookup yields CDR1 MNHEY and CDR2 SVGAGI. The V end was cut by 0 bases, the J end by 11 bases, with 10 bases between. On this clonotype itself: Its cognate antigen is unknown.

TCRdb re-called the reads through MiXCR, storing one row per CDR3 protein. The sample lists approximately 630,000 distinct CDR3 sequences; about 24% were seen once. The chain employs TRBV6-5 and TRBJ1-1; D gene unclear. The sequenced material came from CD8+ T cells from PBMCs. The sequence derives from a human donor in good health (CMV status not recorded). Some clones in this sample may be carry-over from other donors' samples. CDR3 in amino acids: CASSYSGPGAFF. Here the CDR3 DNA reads TGTGCCAGCAGTTACTCGGGTCCGGGGGCTTTCTTT.